This passage covers 13 T cell receptor beta chains from one sample sequenced in a study of T cells expressing NK-cell markers. TCRdb re-called the 5' RACE reads and catalogs CDR3 proteins one per entry, DNA excluded. The listing contains some 450,000 distinct CDR3 sequences. The sample comprised blood T cells: a sorted CD56 or NKG2C T cell subset, CD4+ or CD8+ T cells, or bulk PBMC T cells (not recorded which). The receptors were gathered from a woman between 18 and 70 years old in good health.

The chain has TRBV5-1 and TRBJ2-3. The CDR3 runs 14 residues. Germline lookup yields CDR1 SGHRS and CDR2 YFSETQ. Here the CDR3 reads CASSLQIRTDTQYF.

The chain has TRBV18 and TRBJ2-7; the D call from TCRdb, TRBD2, cannot be confirmed without DNA. Germline V gene lookup returns CDR1 KGHSH and CDR2 LQKENI. This CDR3 comprises 15 residues. CDR3 amino acids: CASSGTSGSSYEQYF.

CDR3 sequence: CASRFSWGVADTQYF. The J gene is TRBJ2-3, the V gene TRBV12-3 or TRBV12-4; the TCRdb call, TRBD1, lacks DNA for checking. This CDR3 comprises 15 residues.

This sequence joins TRBV12-3 or TRBV12-4 and TRBJ2-1; TCRdb's assignment of TRBD1 cannot be checked, as there is no DNA. The CDR3 totals 15 residues. The CDR3 is CASTTGGGPYNEQFF.

The rearrangement uses TRBV4-3 and TRBJ1-2; TCRdb's D gene call, TRBD1, goes unchecked for lack of DNA. CDR3 length: 15 amino acids. The germline gives CDR1 LGHNA, CDR2 YSLEER. CDR3 sequence: CASSQRQGAVYGYTF.

The genes are TRBV12-3 or TRBV12-4 and TRBJ1-1; TCRdb selects TRBD1, and the lack of DNA leaves this call unchecked. The CDR3 consists of 15 residues. The CDR3 here is CASSFSGTPNTEAFF.

The chain recombines TRBV9 with TRBJ2-3. The CDR3 is made up of 15 amino acids. The germline V gene encodes CDR1 SGDLS and CDR2 YYNGEE. The CDR3: CASSVAIDSTDTQYF. Full variable domain (remainder filled in from reference TRBV9 and TRBJ2-3): DSGVTQTPKHLITATGQRVTLRCSPRSGDLSVYWYQQSLDQGLQFLIQYYNGEERAKGNILERFSAQQFPDLHSELNLSSLELGDSALYFCASSVAIDSTDTQYFGPGTRLTVL.

This sequence joins TRBV29-1 and TRBJ2-5; the D call of TRBD1 rests on TCRdb alone, since no DNA is present to check it. Germline V lookup: CDR1 SQVTM, CDR2 ANQGSEA. The CDR3 contains 12 residues. CDR3: CSAFRQGETQYF.

The chain couples TRBV6-2 or TRBV6-3 to TRBJ1-1; TCRdb's D call, TRBD1, is unchecked because there is no DNA. The CDR3 spans 15 residues. Germline CDR1 reads MNHEY; CDR2 reads SVGEGT. The CDR3 protein is CASSYQGAVGTEAFF.

J is TRBJ2-7 and V is TRBV5-5; absent DNA, TCRdb's TRBD2 call cannot be checked. Germline values: CDR1 SGHKS, CDR2 YYEKEE (reference sequence). The CDR3 covers 17 residues. CDR3 loop: CASNLGGGSPSSYEQYF.

V usage is TRBV4-3 and J usage is TRBJ1-1; the TCRdb D gene call, TRBD1, has no DNA to confirm it. There are 14 residues in the CDR3. Germline V gives CDR1 LGHNA, CDR2 YSLEER. The chain's CDR3 is CASSLSTGDTEAFF.

The genes are TRBV29-1 and TRBJ2-2; TCRdb indicates TRBD1, and absent DNA this call remains unverified. Germline V gene lookup returns CDR1 SQVTM and CDR2 ANQGSEA. The CDR3 covers 13 residues. CDR3 loop: CSGGGQGLGELFF.

V and J are TRBV9 and TRBJ1-2; there is no DNA to check the TCRdb D call of TRBD1. The CDR3 runs 15 residues. CDR1 is SGDLS and CDR2 is YYNGEE in the germline V gene. The CDR3 loop is CASSVLAGGNYGYTF. The full variable domain, completed using reference TRBV9 and TRBJ1-2, is DSGVTQTPKHLITATGQRVTLRCSPRSGDLSVYWYQQSLDQGLQFLIQYYNGEERAKGNILERFSAQQFPDLHSELNLSSLELGDSALYFCASSVLAGGNYGYTFGSGTRLTVV.